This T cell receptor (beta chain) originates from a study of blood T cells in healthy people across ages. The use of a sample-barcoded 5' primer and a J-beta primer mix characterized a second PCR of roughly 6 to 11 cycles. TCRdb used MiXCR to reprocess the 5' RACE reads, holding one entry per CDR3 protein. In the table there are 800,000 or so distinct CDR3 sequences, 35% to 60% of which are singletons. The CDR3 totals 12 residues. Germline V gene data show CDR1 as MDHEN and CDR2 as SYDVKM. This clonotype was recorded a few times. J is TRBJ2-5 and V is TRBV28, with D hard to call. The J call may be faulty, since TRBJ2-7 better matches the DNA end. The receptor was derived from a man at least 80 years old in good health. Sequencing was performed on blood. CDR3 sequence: CASSLSHYEQYF. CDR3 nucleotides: TGTGCCAGCAGTTTATCTCACTACGAGCAGTACTTC.